The 10 T cell receptor beta chains reported below all come from one sample, sequenced in a study of OX40 agonist ivuxolimab in advanced cancers. Clones were read by immunoSEQ multiplex PCR, and TCRdb kept only the in-frame ones, dropping some. The sample lists tens of thousands of clones, roughly 81% occurring once. The sequences come from CD4+ or CD8+ T cells sorted from blood, collected in a trial of the OX40 agonist ivuxolimab. The receptors come from an adult with an advanced solid tumor such as melanoma, head and neck, liver or kidney cancer.

The rearrangement uses TRBV5-6 and TRBJ1-2, with D possibly TRBD1 on 5 matching bases. Per germline, CDR1 SGHDT and CDR2 YYEEEE. V dropped 4 bases and J dropped 2 bases, with 12 bases sitting between them. The CDR3 runs 14 residues. In DNA, the CDR3 is TGTGCCAGCAGCCGGACAAGGAGAAACTATGGCTACACCTTC. It specifies CASSRTRRNYGYTF. The whole variable domain, remainder taken from reference TRBV5-6 and TRBJ1-2, is DAGVTQSPTHLIKTRGQQVTLRCSPKSGHDTVSWYQQALGQGPQFIFQYYEEEERQRGNFPDRFSGHQFPNYSSELNVNALLLGDSALYLCASSRTRRNYGYTFGSGTRLTVV.

This clone was recorded once. V usage is TRBV19 and J usage is TRBJ2-1; D is unclear. Germline-derived CDR1 and CDR2 are LNHDA and SQIVND (reference sequence). The CDR3 has 16 residues. The V and J ends lost 6 bases and 0 bases respectively, with 15 bases between them. CDR3 bases: TGTGCCAGTAGGCGTCGTCCCGCCGTCTCCTACAATGAGCAGTTCTTC. Protein sequence: CASRRRPAVSYNEQFF.

This clone has only one observation. V usage is TRBV25-1 and J usage is TRBJ1-2; D gene unclear. Germline V gene data show CDR1 as MGHDK and CDR2 as SYGVNS. The V end was cut by 3 bases, the J end by 6 bases, with 5 bases between. This CDR3 is built from 11 residues. The CDR3 nucleotides read TGTGCCAGCAGTGATGAGGATGGCTACACCTTC. It codes for CASSDEDGYTF.

This clone was picked up one time. This chain joins TRBV5-6 and TRBJ2-3; 9 bases agree with TRBD1. The CDR3 consists of 15 residues. The germline V gene has CDR1 SGHDT and CDR2 YYEEEE. Trimming removed 2 bases from V and 4 bases from J; junction bases left unmatched: 5. The CDR3 nucleotides are TGTGCCAGCAGCTTTGCGGGACAGGGAGCAGATACGCAGTATTTT. It codes for CASSFAGQGADTQYF.

The genes are TRBV2 and TRBJ1-2; D unclear. Trimming left V 6 bases short and J 2 bases short, with 16 bases between. Germline-derived CDR1 and CDR2 are SNHLY and FYNNEI. The CDR3 consists of 15 residues. CDR3 region: CASSPSGTLNYGYTF. In nucleotides, the CDR3 is TGTGCCAGCAGCCCTTCGGGTACCCTCAACTATGGCTACACCTTC.

The rearrangement joins TRBV6-5 to TRBJ1-2, with 9 bases that match TRBD1. CDR1 is MNHEY, CDR2 SVGAGI, per germline. The J segment lost 1 base and the V segment lost 4 bases, leaving 4 bases of the junction unmatched. The CDR3 runs 15 residues. The CDR3 sequence is CASSWGQGSNYGYTF. CDR3 sequence (DNA): TGTGCCAGCAGTTGGGGACAGGGTAGTAACTATGGCTACACCTTC.

The CDR3 DNA is TGTGCCAGCAGCTTGTATCGTAGACAGGGAATTGAATATGGCTACACCTTC. This codes for CASSLYRRQGIEYGYTF. This sequence joins TRBV7-2 and TRBJ1-2; 7 bases match TRBD1. The V and J ends lost 3 bases and 5 bases, in that order; junction bases with no gene match: 15. The CDR3 is 17 residues long. The germline V gene encodes CDR1 SGHTA and CDR2 FQGNSA.

The chain is built from TRBV6-5 and TRBJ2-1; either TRBD1 or TRBD2 may fit D (5 bases each). CDR1 and CDR2 (germline): MNHEY, SVGAGI. CDR3 length: 14 residues. The V gene lost 5 bases and the J gene lost 3 bases, with 11 bases spanning the gap. The CDR3 DNA reads TGTGCCAGCAGTCACGGGACGGACTACAATGAGCAGTTCTTC. It specifies CASSHGTDYNEQFF.

By sample fraction, this clone is large (0.1 to 1%). The chain has TRBV6-6 and TRBJ1-1; D ambiguous. V dropped 2 bases and J dropped 5 bases, with 9 bases sitting between them. CDR3 size: 13 residues. The germline gives CDR1 MNHNY, CDR2 SVGAGI (reference sequence). The CDR3: CASSYVGRTEAFF. The CDR3 nucleotides are TGTGCCAGCAGTTACGTAGGTCGAACTGAAGCTTTCTTT.

This clone was found once. The V call is TRBV28, the J call TRBJ2-3; 12 nucleotides agree with TRBD2. Germline loops: CDR1 MDHEN, CDR2 SYDVKM. V was clipped by 11 bases and J by 1 base; unmatched bases: 13. The CDR3 is 17 residues long. The chain's CDR3 is CAGARASGGGGTDTQYF. The CDR3 DNA is TGTGCCGGGGCCCGGGCTAGCGGGGGGGGCGGCACAGATACGCAGTATTTT. Together with reference TRBV28 and TRBJ2-3, the CDR3 gives the full variable domain: DVKVTQSSRYLVKRTGEKVFLECVQDMDHENMFWYRQDPGLGLRLIYFSYDVKMKEKGDIPEGYSVSREKKERFSLILESASTNQTSMYLCAGARASGGGGTDTQYFGPGTRLTVL.